This T cell receptor (beta chain) was sequenced in a study of T cells in Graves' hyperthyroidism and ophthalmopathy. Study results and limitations: The model's output predicted ophthalmopathy at a median of around 7 months prior to onset.

Diagnoses rested on clinical symptoms, serum thyroxine and TRAb, thyroid ultrasound and orbital computed tomography. Extraction of PBMCs used roughly 9.4 ml of fresh peripheral blood. TCR beta CDR3 region amplification was performed from RNA transcripts. When the TCR CDR3 underwent first-round RT-PCR, the HTBI primer set was used. From the multiplex PCR reads, TCRdb called clonotypes with MiXCR, one entry per CDR3 protein. The table lists roughly 130,000 distinct CDR3 sequences, over 20% of them singletons. This clonotype has ten or more counts. Its antigen is not identified. This receptor was taken from a woman aged 45-60 years with Graves' hyperthyroidism that later progressed to Graves' ophthalmopathy. The sequencing input was blood.

CDR3 nucleotides: TGTGCCAGCAGTTTAGGGACGCGGGCCTACGAGCAGTACTTC. Amino acid sequence: CASSLGTRAYEQYF. The V and J genes are TRBV12-3 or TRBV12-4 and TRBJ2-7, with D tentatively TRBD2 (5 bases). The V gene lost 1 base and the J gene lost 2 bases, with 9 bases spanning the gap. The CDR3 runs to 14 residues.